These 13 T cell receptor beta chains were sequenced from one sample in a study of cytomegalovirus exposure and HLA in healthy donors. The PCR contained 60 Vbeta and 13 Jbeta primers. Sequencing used immunoSEQ multiplex PCR; TCRdb keeps in-frame clones, though not all of them. The sample holds 150,000 or so clones, 80% seen once. The sample comprised PBMCs. The source is a young man in good health and CMV-seropositive.

The V and J genes are TRBV9 and TRBJ1-1; possible D gene TRBD1, 5 bases. V was clipped by 3 bases and J by 1 base, with 13 bases between them. The CDR3 consists of 15 residues. From germline, CDR1 is SGDLS and CDR2 YYNGEE. CDR3 region: CASSAEGQANTEAFF. In DNA form, the CDR3 reads TGTGCCAGCAGCGCGGAGGGGCAGGCGAACACTGAAGCTTTCTTT.

The chain uses TRBV11-3 and TRBJ2-7; 9 positions agree with TRBD1. Germline trimming cut 3 bases from V and 3 bases from J; bases unmatched to any gene: 3. CDR3 length equals 14 residues. Germline loops: CDR1 SGHNT, CDR2 YENEEA. CDR3 in DNA: TGTGCCAGCAGCTTGGGGGGACAGGGCTACGAGCAGTACTTC. Translating it yields CASSLGGQGYEQYF. The whole variable domain, filled in from reference TRBV11-3 and TRBJ2-7, reads EAGVVQSPRYKIIEKKQPVAFWCNPISGHNTLYWYLQNLGQGPELLIRYENEEAVDDSQLPKDRFSAERLKGVDSTLKIQPAELGDSAVYLCASSLGGQGYEQYFGPGTRLTVT.

V is TRBV5-5 and J is TRBJ2-7; TRBD1 matches at 8 bases. In germline, CDR1 is SGHKS, CDR2 YYEKEE (reference sequence). The CDR3 sequence is 16 residues long. The V gene end was trimmed by 5 bases and the J gene end by 4 bases; junction bases not matched to a gene: 14. CDR3 nucleotide sequence: TGTGCCAGCAGTACCAGCATTCGGGACAGGCCGTACGAGCAGTACTTC. Translating gives CASSTSIRDRPYEQYF.

With regard to this clone: Additional DNA sequences in this sample encode the identical CDR3. The chain couples TRBV6-5 to TRBJ1-3; the match to TRBD1 covers 8 bases. V dropped 8 bases and J dropped 1; count of bases not matched to a gene: 1. Per germline, CDR1 MNHEY and CDR2 SVGAGI. The CDR3 extends over 13 amino acids. The CDR3 DNA sequence: TGTGCCAGCGGACAGGGTTCTGGAAACACCATATATTTT. Encoded protein: CASGQGSGNTIYF.

The rearrangement uses TRBV18 and TRBJ2-6; D may be TRBD1 (5 bases). This CDR3 region has 16 residues. V was cut by 3 bases and J by 0 bases, with 9 bases left in between. CDR1 KGHSH and CDR2 LQKENI come from the germline V gene. This CDR3 reads CASSPSDSSGANVLTF. In DNA, the CDR3 is TGTGCCAGCTCACCCAGCGACAGCTCTGGGGCCAACGTCCTGACTTTC.

The J gene is TRBJ2-7, the V gene TRBV29-1; D gene ambiguous. This CDR3 spans 13 amino acids. The germline V gene has CDR1 SQVTM and CDR2 ANQGSEA. V was shortened by 0 bases and J by 2 bases, with 8 bases between the two germline ends. The CDR3 coding sequence is TGCAGCGTTGAAGACACGGTTACCTACGAGCAGTACTTC. Translated: CSVEDTVTYEQYF.

The chain combines TRBV19 with TRBJ2-3, with TRBD2 matching 12 bases. The CDR3 length is 17 residues. CDR1 and CDR2 (germline): LNHDA, SQIVND (reference sequence). V lost 3 bases, J lost 3 bases, and 7 bases stayed unmatched. CDR3 nucleotide sequence: TGTGCCAGTAGTATTCGACTAGCGGGAGAAAAAACAGATACGCAGTATTTT. Protein: CASSIRLAGEKTDTQYF.

A note on this clone: An end of the junction differs from the germline gene, which may be a read error. The gene calls are TRBV11-2 and TRBJ2-1; TRBD1 matches at 8 bases. Germline CDR1 reads SGHAT; CDR2 reads FQNNGV. This CDR3 has 15 residues. DNA for the CDR3: TGTGCCAGCAGCCTAGACAGGGGTGTATCAAATGAGCAGTTCTTC. It is translated as CASSLDRGVSNEQFF.

This clone was found a few times. The V call is TRBV27, the J call TRBJ2-7; TRBD1 matches at 8 bases. Per germline, CDR1 MNHEY and CDR2 SMNVEV (reference sequence). The CDR3 consists of 12 residues. V shed 6 bases, J shed 6 bases, and the junction held 4 bases outside the gene matches. CDR3 nucleotides: TGTGCCAGCAGAAAAACAGGGGGCGAGCAGTACTTC. Translation gives CASRKTGGEQYF.

This clone was seen a single time. The chain combines TRBV9 with TRBJ2-1; D might be TRBD2 (6 bases). Per the germline V gene, CDR1 is SGDLS and CDR2 is YYNGEE. V gave up 0 bases and J gave up 7 bases, with 11 bases separating them. This CDR3 has 14 residues. The CDR3 spells CASSVGTKANEQFF. The CDR3 DNA reads as TGTGCCAGCAGCGTAGGGACTAAAGCAAATGAGCAGTTCTTC.

The rearrangement uses TRBV6-1 and TRBJ1-4; no definite D call. CDR1 is MNHNS and CDR2 is SASEGT in the germline V gene. This CDR3 is built from 11 residues. V lost 3 bases and J 11 bases, leaving 7 bases between the germline ends. The CDR3 loop is CASSELEKLFF. CDR3 nucleotide sequence: TGTGCCAGCAGTGAGTTAGAGAAACTGTTTTTT.

The rearrangement uses TRBV27 and TRBJ2-1; possibly TRBD2 for D (6 bases). Trimming removed 6 bases from V and 3 bases from J, with 15 bases in between. From germline, CDR1 is MNHEY and CDR2 SMNVEV (reference sequence). This CDR3 region has 15 residues. DNA for the CDR3: TGTGCCAGCAGGCCTTCAGGGACTGGCTACAATGAGCAGTTCTTC. Protein: CASRPSGTGYNEQFF.

This chain uses TRBV6-5 with TRBJ1-2; 8 bases align to TRBD1. The J segment lost 7 bases and the V segment lost 6 bases, leaving 7 bases of the junction unmatched. Looked up from germline, CDR1 is MNHEY and CDR2 is SVGAGI. This CDR3 has 13 amino acids. The chain's CDR3 is CASRTTGVRGYTF. The CDR3 DNA reads as TGTGCCAGCAGAACGACAGGGGTGCGTGGCTACACCTTC.